The clone carrying this TCR beta chain was recorded only once. This sample is part of a study of cytomegalovirus exposure and HLA in healthy donors. TCRdb's table, derived via immunoSEQ multiplex PCR, lists solely in-frame clones and lacks some. The sample consists of approximately 110,000 clones, over 90% of them appearing once. This CDR3 is 13 amino acids long. The germline V gene has CDR1 MNHNS and CDR2 SASEGT. Trimming took off 0 bases at V and 13 bases at J, with 12 bases between the two ends. Sequences were obtained from PBMCs. This clonotype was sampled from a woman aged 18-29 years in good health and CMV-seronegative. The gene calls are TRBV6-1 and TRBJ1-4; D is perhaps TRBD1 (5 bases). In DNA form, the CDR3 reads TGTGCCAGCAGTGAAGCGCAAACGGGGGGACTGTTTTTT. Amino acid sequence: CASSEAQTGGLFF.